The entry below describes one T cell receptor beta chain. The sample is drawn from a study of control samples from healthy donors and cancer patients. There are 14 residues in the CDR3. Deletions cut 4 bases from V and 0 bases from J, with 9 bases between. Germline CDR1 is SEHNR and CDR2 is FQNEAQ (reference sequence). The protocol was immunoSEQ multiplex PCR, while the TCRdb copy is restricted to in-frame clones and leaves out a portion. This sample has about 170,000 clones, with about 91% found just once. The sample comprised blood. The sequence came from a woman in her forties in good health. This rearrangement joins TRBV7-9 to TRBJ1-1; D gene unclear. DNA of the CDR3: TGTGCCAGCAGCTCCCCCATAATGAACACTGAAGCTTTCTTT. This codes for CASSSPIMNTEAFF. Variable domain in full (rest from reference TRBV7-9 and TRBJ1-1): DTGVSQNPRHKITKRGQNVTFRCDPISEHNRLYWYRQTLGQGPEFLTYFQNEAQLEKSRLLSDRFSAERPKGSFSTLEIQRTEQGDSAMYLCASSSPIMNTEAFFGQGTRLTVV.